This T cell receptor beta chain stems from a study of long-term antiretroviral therapy in people with HIV. Study context: The study's earliest collections predate the 2015 immediate-ART recommendation by about a decade.

This clone was seen just once. Its antigen remains unidentified. Survey-level resolution applied to immunoSEQ assay v3.0. This table comes from immunoSEQ multiplex PCR, and its TCRdb copy is limited to in-frame clones, with some not included. The data contain more than 20,000 clones, approximately 77% of them singletons. Findings and caveats of the study: Repertoire composition at all time points was dominated by clones that had expanded before ART. Although diversity increased after ART, it remained lower than in transplant donor controls.

The CDR3 length is 12 residues. Germline CDR1 reads SGHKS; CDR2 reads YYEKEE (reference sequence). V lost 3 bases to trimming and J lost 5 bases, with 6 bases between them. Only United States sites treated participants with HIV. The starting material was unsorted PBMCs, obtained 4.4 years after starting antiretroviral therapy. The clonotype originates from a man in his thirties or forties with HIV. The J gene is TRBJ2-1, the V gene TRBV5-5; D unresolved. CDR3 DNA sequence: TGTGCCAGCAGCTCAGCTAACAATGAGCAGTTCTTC. It yields the protein CASSSANNEQFF.